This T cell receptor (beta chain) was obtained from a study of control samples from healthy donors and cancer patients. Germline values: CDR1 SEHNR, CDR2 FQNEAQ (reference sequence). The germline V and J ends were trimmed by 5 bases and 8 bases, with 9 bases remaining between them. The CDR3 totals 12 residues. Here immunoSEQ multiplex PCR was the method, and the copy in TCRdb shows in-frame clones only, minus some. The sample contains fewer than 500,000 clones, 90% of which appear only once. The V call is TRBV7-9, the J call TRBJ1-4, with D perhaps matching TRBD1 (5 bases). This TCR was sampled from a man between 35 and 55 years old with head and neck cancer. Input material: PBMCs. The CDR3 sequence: CASSLRGEKLFF. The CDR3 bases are TGTGCCAGCAGCCTGCGGGGGGAAAAACTGTTTTTT.